One and the same sample provided the 30 T cell receptor beta chains below, sequenced in a study of human thymus T cells. Profiling relied on immunoSEQ multiplex PCR, and the TCRdb table lists in-frame clones only, not all of them. There are 35,000 to 45,000 clones in the sample; approximately 95% occur only once, and about 0.12% lies in the top ten. The sequencing input was blood. The receptors derive from a boy under two years old with a congenital heart defect but otherwise immunologically healthy.

The chain recombines TRBV6-5 with TRBJ1-1; D ambiguous. Trimming removed 9 bases from V and 1 base from J, with 12 bases in between. CDR1 and CDR2 from the germline V gene are MNHEY and SVGAGI. CDR3 length: 13 residues. The CDR3 protein is CARTGPENTEAFF. Here the CDR3 DNA reads TGTGCCAGAACCGGGCCAGAGAACACTGAAGCTTTCTTT.

The gene calls are TRBV4-1 and TRBJ2-3; 12 nucleotides agree with TRBD2. V gave up 0 bases and J gave up 4 bases; unmatched junction bases: 2. The CDR3 sequence is 16 residues long. CDR1 is MGHRA and CDR2 is YSYEKL in the germline V gene. CDR3 sequence (DNA): TGCGCCAGCAGCCAAGATCTAGCGGGGGGGCCAGATACGCAGTATTTT. Its translation: CASSQDLAGGPDTQYF.

The genes are TRBV6-1 and TRBJ1-2; D perhaps matches TRBD1 (5 bases). The CDR3 runs 15 residues. Germline loops: CDR1 MNHNS, CDR2 SASEGT. V was clipped by 3 bases and J by 4 bases, with 15 bases between them. DNA for the CDR3: TGTGCCAGCAGTGAGGGCAGGGCTCGCGTCTATGGCTACACCTTC. This codes for CASSEGRARVYGYTF.

The rearrangement links TRBV28 to TRBJ2-3; D remains unclear. CDR1 is MDHEN and CDR2 is SYDVKM in the germline V gene. Trimming pared 6 bases from V and 4 bases from J, leaving 11 bases between. The CDR3 is 13 residues long. The CDR3 DNA follows: TGTGCCAGCAGGTCGGGCTCCCCAGATACGCAGTATTTT. The encoded protein is CASRSGSPDTQYF. Full variable domain (remainder filled in from reference TRBV28 and TRBJ2-3): DVKVTQSSRYLVKRTGEKVFLECVQDMDHENMFWYRQDPGLGLRLIYFSYDVKMKEKGDIPEGYSVSREKKERFSLILESASTNQTSMYLCASRSGSPDTQYFGPGTRLTVL.

CDR3 in amino acids: CASRDRGPYGYTF. The CDR3 nucleotides are TGTGCCAGCCGAGACAGGGGTCCCTATGGCTACACCTTC. V is TRBV6-5 and J is TRBJ1-2, with 8 positions matching TRBD1. This CDR3 spans 13 amino acids. V gave up 8 bases and J gave up 4 bases; unmatched junction bases: 6. Germline CDR1 MNHEY, CDR2 SVGAGI.

The V call is TRBV21-1, the J call TRBJ2-7. TRBV21-1 is a pseudogene. This CDR3 spans 14 amino acids. The chain's CDR3 is CASSKDLETYEQYF. The DNA of the CDR3 is TGTGCCAGCAGCAAGGATCTTGAGACCTACGAGCAGTACTTC.

J is TRBJ1-1 and V is TRBV9; D is ambiguous. CDR1 is SGDLS and CDR2 is YYNGEE in the germline V gene. This CDR3 has 15 residues. V was shortened by 2 bases and J by 1 base, with 12 bases between the two germline ends. CDR3 loop: CASSVSSRQNTEAFF. The CDR3 DNA follows: TGTGCCAGCAGCGTTTCAAGCAGGCAGAACACTGAAGCTTTCTTT.

The chain employs TRBV9 and TRBJ2-1; 11 nucleotides line up with TRBD2. This CDR3 region has 15 residues. J gave up 10 bases and V 2 bases, and 8 bases lay outside the gene matches. Germline CDR1 reads SGDLS; CDR2 reads YYNGEE. This chain's CDR3 is CASSVNSGGAEEQFF. Written as DNA, the CDR3 is TGTGCCAGCAGCGTCAATAGCGGGGGGGCCGAAGAGCAGTTCTTC. The full variable domain, in which reference TRBV9 and TRBJ2-1 provide the parts outside the CDR3, is DSGVTQTPKHLITATGQRVTLRCSPRSGDLSVYWYQQSLDQGLQFLIQYYNGEERAKGNILERFSAQQFPDLHSELNLSSLELGDSALYFCASSVNSGGAEEQFFGPGTRLTVL.

The chain is built from TRBV28 and TRBJ1-6, with a possible D match to TRBD1 (5 bases). CDR3 size: 17 residues. Trimming removed 2 bases from V and 0 bases from J, with 11 bases in between. Germline V gene lookup returns CDR1 MDHEN and CDR2 SYDVKM. CDR3 coding DNA: TGTGCCAGCAGTTTACCGGGACGGCGCTCCTATAATTCACCCCTCCACTTT. This translates into CASSLPGRRSYNSPLHF.

This chain links TRBV7-9 with TRBJ2-1; 13 bases fit TRBD2. V gave up 5 bases and J gave up 1 base; unmatched junction bases: 8. This CDR3 has 18 residues. CDR1 is SEHNR and CDR2 is FQNEAQ in the germline V gene (reference sequence). The CDR3 sequence: CASSQTSGGAKSYNEQFF. DNA for the CDR3: TGTGCCAGCAGCCAAACTAGCGGGGGGGCCAAATCCTACAATGAGCAGTTCTTC.

V usage is TRBV7-8 and J usage is TRBJ2-7; 9 positions match TRBD1. Germline lookup yields CDR1 SGHVS and CDR2 FQNEAQ. CDR3 length: 15 amino acids. V shed 0 bases and J 3 bases; nucleotides not matched to a gene: 3. The CDR3 DNA is TGTGCCAGCAGCTTAGCCTGGGGACAGGGCTACGAGCAGTACTTC. Its protein is CASSLAWGQGYEQYF.

The chain joins TRBV5-1 to TRBJ2-5, with D possibly matching TRBD2 (6 bases). V lost 4 bases and J 6 bases, leaving 13 bases between the germline ends. The CDR3 extends over 13 amino acids. Germline-derived CDR1 and CDR2 are SGHRS and YFSETQ. The CDR3 is CASSKPGLQTQYF. In DNA form, the CDR3 reads TGCGCCAGCAGCAAACCGGGACTTCAGACCCAGTACTTC.

The rearrangement uses TRBV4-2 and TRBJ2-7; TRBD1 agrees at 7 bases. The germline CDR1 and CDR2 sequences are LGHNA and YNFKEQ. This CDR3 contains 16 residues. V trimming: 2 bases; J trimming: 3 bases; junction bases outside the gene matches: 10. The CDR3 loop is CASSQPDRVGDYEQYF. The CDR3 DNA is TGTGCCAGCAGCCAACCCGACAGGGTTGGGGACTACGAGCAGTACTTC.

The rearrangement uses TRBV7-9 and TRBJ2-7, with D tentatively TRBD2 (5 bases). The CDR3 is 13 amino acids. CDR1 and CDR2 (germline): SEHNR, FQNEAQ (reference sequence). Trimming removed 1 base at V and 5 bases at J, with 9 bases between. CDR3 in amino acids: CASSLGFGDEQYF. As DNA, the CDR3 is TGTGCCAGCAGCTTAGGGTTCGGGGACGAGCAGTACTTC.

The rearrangement uses TRBV2 and TRBJ2-1; 12 bases line up with TRBD2. Looked up from germline, CDR1 is SNHLY and CDR2 is FYNNEI. This CDR3 has 17 residues. V shed 7 bases and J 7 bases; nucleotides not matched to a gene: 14. CDR3 DNA sequence: TGTGCCAGCACTCTACTAGCGGGGGGTCTGATACCTAATGAGCAGTTCTTC. This translates into CASTLLAGGLIPNEQFF. Combining the CDR3 with reference TRBV2 and TRBJ2-1 gives the whole variable domain EPEVTQTPSHQVTQMGQEVILRCVPISNHLYFYWYRQILGQKVEFLVSFYNNEISEKSEIFDDQFSVERPDGSNFTLKIRSTKLEDSAMYFCASTLLAGGLIPNEQFFGPGTRLTVL.

The rearrangement uses TRBV6-6 and TRBJ1-1, with a possible D match to TRBD1 (5 bases). Between the trimmed V and J ends, which lost 9 bases and 0 bases, there was a span of 17 bases. This CDR3 contains 15 residues. CDR1 MNHNY and CDR2 SVGAGI come from the germline V gene (reference sequence). CDR3 coding DNA: TGTGCCAGTACTAAGGAGGGGATATTGAACACTGAAGCTTTCTTT. This codes for CASTKEGILNTEAFF.

The chain links TRBV19 to TRBJ1-1, with D maybe TRBD1 (5 bases). This CDR3 spans 13 amino acids. The V end was cut by 0 bases, the J end by 3 bases, with 5 bases between. Germline CDR1 and CDR2: LNHDA and SQIVND (reference sequence). Here the CDR3 DNA reads TGTGCCAGTAGTATAGACAGGGACACTGAAGCTTTCTTT. It codes for CASSIDRDTEAFF.

The DNA of the CDR3 is TGTGCCAGCAGCGGACAGGACCCTAATGAAAAACTGTTTTTT. Translating gives CASSGQDPNEKLFF. The chain couples TRBV5-6 to TRBJ1-4; 7 positions agree with TRBD1. The germline V gene encodes CDR1 SGHDT and CDR2 YYEEEE. The junction had 3 bases not matched to a gene; V was cut back by 4 bases and J by 3 bases. The CDR3 is made up of 14 amino acids.

This chain connects TRBV6-5 to TRBJ2-1; 7 bases fit TRBD2. The CDR3 totals 12 residues. J was trimmed by 10 bases and V by 6 bases; bases with no gene match: 6. Germline CDR1 and CDR2: MNHEY and SVGAGI. The CDR3 sequence: CASRSTSVEQFF. The CDR3 coding sequence is TGTGCCAGCAGGTCCACTAGCGTAGAGCAGTTCTTC.

This sequence joins TRBV7-2 and TRBJ1-2, with 7 bases matching TRBD1. This CDR3 contains 15 residues. Germline loops: CDR1 SGHTA, CDR2 FQGNSA. Losses at the gene ends were 1 base for V and 2 bases for J; bases not matched to a gene: 4. This CDR3 is CASSLGDSPNYGYTF. CDR3 sequence (DNA): TGTGCCAGCAGCTTAGGGGACAGCCCAAACTATGGCTACACCTTC.

This chain links TRBV7-2 with TRBJ1-4; tentative D call: TRBD1 (5 bases). CDR3 length equals 16 residues. V dropped 0 bases and J dropped 7 bases, with 15 bases sitting between them. Germline V CDR1 and CDR2: SGHTA, FQGNSA. CDR3 in DNA: TGTGCCAGCAGCTTAGCTGCCGGGACGGGGAGTGAAAAACTGTTTTTT. This codes for CASSLAAGTGSEKLFF.

This chain links TRBV4-1 with TRBJ2-5; TRBD2 matches 8 bases. With V trimmed by 0 bases and J by 4 bases, 4 bases remained unmatched. This CDR3 is 15 amino acids long. The V gene's germline CDR1 is MGHRA and CDR2 YSYEKL. This CDR3 is CASSQDWTSLETQYF. DNA of the CDR3: TGCGCCAGCAGCCAAGATTGGACTAGCCTAGAGACCCAGTACTTC.

The V call is TRBV28, the J call TRBJ2-7; 9 nucleotides match TRBD1. CDR3 length: 20 amino acids. The J segment lost 11 bases and the V segment lost 5 bases, leaving 31 bases of the junction unmatched. Looked up from germline, CDR1 is MDHEN and CDR2 is SYDVKM. The CDR3 sequence: CASSRAPNWSPKEQGALEYF. The CDR3 DNA reads as TGTGCCAGCAGTCGCGCCCCAAATTGGAGCCCCAAAGAACAGGGGGCTTTGGAGTACTTC. The complete variable domain, with remaining parts taken from reference TRBV28 and TRBJ2-7, reads DVKVTQSSRYLVKRTGEKVFLECVQDMDHENMFWYRQDPGLGLRLIYFSYDVKMKEKGDIPEGYSVSREKKERFSLILESASTNQTSMYLCASSRAPNWSPKEQGALEYFGPGTRLTVT.

The chain carries TRBV29-1 and TRBJ1-1; 8 bases agree with TRBD1. V was clipped by 5 bases and J by 0 bases; unmatched bases: 2. This CDR3 contains 13 residues. The V gene's germline CDR1 is SQVTM and CDR2 ANQGSEA. CDR3 sequence: CSVNRGVNTEAFF. The CDR3 DNA follows: TGCAGCGTTAACAGGGGGGTGAACACTGAAGCTTTCTTT.

The rearrangement links TRBV19 to TRBJ2-7, with D maybe TRBD2 (5 bases). The germline gives CDR1 LNHDA, CDR2 SQIVND (reference sequence). V was clipped by 5 bases and J by 0 bases, with 11 bases between them. The CDR3 totals 14 residues. CDR3 loop: CASSPSLSSYEQYF. Here the CDR3 DNA reads TGTGCCAGTAGTCCTAGCCTAAGCTCCTACGAGCAGTACTTC.

This sequence joins TRBV15 and TRBJ1-2; D might be TRBD1 (5 bases). The CDR3 has 15 amino acids. V lost 1 base and J lost 4, with 13 bases in between. Looked up from germline, CDR1 is LNHNV and CDR2 is YYDKDF (reference sequence). Here the CDR3 DNA reads TGTGCCACCAGCAGAGGGGCGGGGGGTCTCTATGGCTACACCTTC. Its protein is CATSRGAGGLYGYTF.

The V and J genes are TRBV11-2 and TRBJ2-1; D is perhaps TRBD2 (5 bases). V lost 3 bases and J lost 5, with 14 bases in between. This CDR3 has 15 residues. Germline loops: CDR1 SGHAT, CDR2 FQNNGV. The CDR3 is CASSFPTGKHNEQFF. CDR3 bases: TGTGCCAGCAGCTTTCCAACGGGAAAGCACAATGAGCAGTTCTTC.

This rearrangement joins TRBV5-1 to TRBJ1-6, with 7 bases aligning to TRBD1. V dropped 5 bases and J dropped 7; count of bases not matched to a gene: 0. This CDR3 is built from 12 residues. Germline V CDR1 and CDR2: SGHRS, YFSETQ. The CDR3 here is CASRQGNSPLHF. The CDR3 DNA sequence: TGCGCCAGCAGACAGGGGAATTCACCCCTCCACTTT.

The V gene is TRBV28, the J gene TRBJ1-5, with 11 bases lining up with TRBD1. J was trimmed by 5 bases and V by 7 bases; bases with no gene match: 7. This CDR3 has 15 residues. Germline CDR1 is MDHEN and CDR2 is SYDVKM. Here the CDR3 DNA reads TGTGCCAGCACATCCTGGACAGGGGGCCATCAGCCCCAGCATTTT. Translated: CASTSWTGGHQPQHF.

This clone was recorded only once. This chain connects TRBV11-2 to TRBJ1-2; D might be TRBD1 (5 bases). Germline lookup yields CDR1 SGHAT and CDR2 FQNNGV. The CDR3 has 16 residues. V was trimmed by 4 bases and J by 5 bases, leaving 20 bases between them. CDR3 DNA sequence: TGTGCCAGCAGCTCCCTAAGGGCTGAAGACAGTTATGGCTACACCTTC. Translating it yields CASSSLRAEDSYGYTF.